These T cell receptor beta chains were read from a single sample in a study of glioma-infiltrating T cells after dendritic cell vaccination. Generated by immunoSEQ multiplex PCR, the TCRdb table keeps only in-frame clones and is missing some. Altogether roughly 83,000 clones are present, over 75% being singletons, with the ten largest covering approximately 15%. The sequences come from blood, collected before dendritic cell vaccination. These receptors all stem from a human donor with glioblastoma. The CDR3 runs from the conserved cysteine through the conserved F or W. D genes are given only for firm matches. Clone sizes are given selectively: once, few, many, or a class where the clone is expanded.

>TRBV14|-|TRBD1|TRBJ1-2
CASSLDRGSYGYTF
TGTGCCAGCAGCCTAGACAGGGGCAGCTATGGCTACACCTTC
>TRBV27|-|TRBD2|TRBJ2-7
CASGGGRTSGSYEQYF
TGTGCCAGCGGTGGGGGCAGGACTAGCGGGTCCTACGAGCAGTACTTC
>TRBV7-2|-|TRBD2|TRBJ2-7
CASSLVWTSGGARINEQYF
TGTGCCAGCAGCTTAGTTTGGACTAGCGGGGGGGCCCGTATCAACGAGCAGTACTTC
>TRBV25-1|-|TRBD2|TRBJ2-1
CASSALAGGTYNEQFF
TGTGCCAGCAGTGCCTTAGCGGGGGGGACTTACAATGAGCAGTTCTTC
>TRBV9|-|-|TRBJ2-7
CASSVEQKASEQYF
TGTGCCAGCAGCGTAGAACAGAAGGCGTCCGAGCAGTACTTC
>TRBV2|-|-|TRBJ2-7
CASSPRQAKAIYEQYF
TGTGCCAGCTCCCCCAGGCAGGCGAAAGCCATCTACGAGCAGTACTTC
>TRBV5-1|-|TRBD1|TRBJ1-1
CASSSNRGQGEAFF
TGCGCCAGCAGCAGTAACAGGGGGCAAGGTGAAGCTTTCTTT
>TRBV6-1|-|TRBD2|TRBJ2-7
CASSEWGGSPYEQYF
TGTGCCAGCAGTGAATGGGGCGGGAGCCCCTACGAGCAGTACTTC
>TRBV27|-|TRBD2|TRBJ2-3
CASSRTGTSGIDTQYF
TGTGCCAGCAGTCGTACCGGGACTAGCGGGATAGATACGCAGTATTTT
>TRBV11-2|-|TRBD1|TRBJ1-1
CASSLTGQGNEAFF
TGTGCCAGCAGCCTTACCGGACAGGGGAATGAAGCTTTCTTT
>TRBV18|few|TRBD1|TRBJ2-1
CASSQGTGEFF
TGTGCCAGCTCACAGGGGACAGGGGAGTTCTTC
>TRBV6-1|few|TRBD1|TRBJ1-2
CASSVKGAINYGYTF
TGTGCCAGCAGTGTAAAGGGGGCTATTAACTATGGCTACACCTTC
>TRBV4-2|few|-|TRBJ2-5
CASSQGPQIQETQYF
TGTGCCAGCAGCCAAGGGCCGCAGATACAAGAGACCCAGTACTTC
>TRBV6-5|-|-|TRBJ1-3
CASSYSSLNTIYF
TGTGCCAGCAGTTACTCTTCCCTGAACACCATATATTTT
>TRBV7-3|-|TRBD1|TRBJ2-5
CATTPGQRPKTQYF
TGTGCCACCACTCCGGGACAGAGGCCGAAGACCCAGTACTTC
>TRBV29-1|-|TRBD1|TRBJ1-2
CSVERGQGGSYGYTF
TGCAGCGTTGAGAGAGGACAGGGGGGGTCCTATGGCTACACCTTC
>TRBV4-3|-|-|TRBJ2-1
CASSQEDMAEAYNEQFF
TGCGCCAGCAGCCAAGAAGATATGGCGGAAGCCTACAATGAGCAGTTCTTC
>TRBV28|-|TRBD2|TRBJ2-7
CASSLAGEGSDEQYF
TGTGCCAGCAGTTTAGCGGGAGAGGGTTCGGACGAGCAGTACTTC
>TRBV5-1|-|TRBD1|TRBJ2-7
CASSGTGDLYEQYF
TGCGCCAGCAGTGGGACAGGGGACTTGTACGAGCAGTACTTC
>TRBV7-7|-|-|TRBJ2-2
CASSQAAGELFF
TGTGCCAGCAGCCAAGCGGCGGGGGAGCTGTTTTTT